The next 25 T cell receptor beta chains were all read from a single sample in a study of T cell repertoires in cytomegalovirus infection. TCRdb analysed the reads with MiXCR anew, one entry per CDR3 protein. The table shows about 600,000 distinct CDR3 sequences, with approximately 25% occurring only once. Sequenced sample: CD8+ T cells from PBMCs. These receptor sequences come from a human donor in good health (CMV status not recorded). Some clones in this sample may be carry-over from other donors' samples.

The sample holds a few counts of this clonotype. In DNA form, the CDR3 reads TGCAGTGCTAGGTCACTAGCGCACTACAATGAGCAGTTCTTC. This gives the protein CSARSLAHYNEQFF. This chain connects TRBV20-1 to TRBJ2-1, with 7 bases lining up with TRBD2. The ends lost 3 bases at V and 3 bases at J; junction bases unmatched: 5. The CDR3 contains 14 residues. The germline gives CDR1 DFQATT, CDR2 SNEGSKA (reference sequence).

This clonotype came up once. The rearrangement joins TRBV29-1 to TRBJ2-1, with a possible D match to TRBD2 (7 bases). The CDR3 spans 14 residues. Trimming left V 0 bases short and J 9 bases short, with 15 bases between. CDR1 is SQVTM, CDR2 ANQGSEA, per germline. The DNA of the CDR3 is TGCAGCGTTGAAGATGCCGGGGGGCAGGGTGAGCAGTTCTTC. Its protein is CSVEDAGGQGEQFF.

This clonotype was seen ten or more times. The J gene is TRBJ2-2, the V gene TRBV11-2; D gene ambiguous. Germline V CDR1 and CDR2: SGHAT, FQNNGV. The CDR3 totals 15 residues. Deletions cut 5 bases from V and 10 bases from J, with 20 bases between. The CDR3 nucleotides read TGTGCCAGCAGCCGCCGCAAGCGTTATGGGCCGGAGCTGTTTTTT. This codes for CASSRRKRYGPELFF.

The rearrangement joins TRBV27 to TRBJ2-7; 8 bases align to TRBD2. This CDR3 contains 16 residues. Germline CDR1 is MNHEY and CDR2 is SMNVEV (reference sequence). Losses at the gene ends were 2 bases for V and 0 bases for J; bases not matched to a gene: 6. This chain's CDR3 is CASSLDAGGSSYEQYF. CDR3 coding DNA: TGTGCCAGCAGTTTAGATGCGGGGGGTTCCTCCTACGAGCAGTACTTC.

This clonotype occurred many times. The chain employs TRBV7-6 and TRBJ1-1; TRBD1 agrees at 7 bases. The J segment lost 1 base and the V segment lost 3 bases, leaving 5 bases of the junction unmatched. Germline loops: CDR1 SGHVS, CDR2 FNYEAQ. This CDR3 contains 15 residues. The CDR3 spells CASSLTGTGNTEAFF. The CDR3 nucleotides are TGTGCCAGCAGCTTGACAGGGACGGGGAACACTGAAGCTTTCTTT.

The J gene is TRBJ2-7, the V gene TRBV12-3 or TRBV12-4; perhaps TRBD1 as D (6 bases). V lost 5 bases and J lost 3, with 14 bases in between. This CDR3 region has 14 residues. The CDR3, as DNA: TGTGCCAGCAGTCTCCAGATCAGGGGCTACGAGCAGTACTTC. This translates into CASSLQIRGYEQYF.

This clonotype was detected ten times or more. J is TRBJ2-5 and V is TRBV7-6, with D perhaps TRBD1 or TRBD2 (6 bases each). The V gene lost 2 bases and the J gene lost 4 bases, with 14 bases spanning the gap. This CDR3 spans 15 amino acids. Germline CDR1 is SGHVS and CDR2 is FNYEAQ. The CDR3 coding sequence is TGTGCCAGCAGCTTATCGGGGGCCGCAGTAGAGACCCAGTACTTC. Amino acids: CASSLSGAAVETQYF.

This clonotype appeared many times. The J gene is TRBJ2-7, the V gene TRBV7-8; D call uncertain. There are 11 residues in the CDR3. V was shortened by 4 bases and J by 2 bases, with 3 bases between the two germline ends. Germline CDR1 SGHVS, CDR2 FQNEAQ. CDR3: CASSSPYEQYF. The DNA for the CDR3 is TGTGCCAGCAGCTCCCCCTACGAGCAGTACTTC.

This clonotype was seen repeatedly, ten times or more. The chain has TRBV7-9 and TRBJ2-1, with a possible D match to TRBD2 (5 bases). V lost 1 base and J 7 bases, leaving 14 bases between the germline ends. The germline gives CDR1 SEHNR, CDR2 FQNEAQ (reference sequence). The CDR3 has 15 residues. Here the CDR3 reads CASSLVLLLENEQFF. CDR3 coding DNA: TGTGCCAGCAGCTTAGTCCTCCTACTAGAGAATGAGCAGTTCTTC.

Only a few counts were recorded for this clonotype. The chain carries TRBV10-3 and TRBJ2-2; D gene uncertain. Per germline, CDR1 ENHRY and CDR2 SYGVKD. The CDR3 length is 13 residues. V was pared by 9 bases and J by 1 base, with 9 bases between. CDR3 region: CAIKTKNTGELFF. The CDR3 bases are TGTGCCATTAAGACGAAGAACACCGGGGAGCTGTTTTTT.

This clonotype has a handful of counts. This chain uses TRBV2 with TRBJ2-5, with 11 bases that match TRBD2. The V gene end was trimmed by 7 bases and the J gene end by 2 bases; junction bases not matched to a gene: 6. This CDR3 contains 15 residues. Looked up from germline, CDR1 is SNHLY and CDR2 is FYNNEI. CDR3 DNA: TGTGCCAGCACAACTAGCGGGGGCCTACAAGAGACCCAGTACTTC. Translation: CASTTSGGLQETQYF.

This sequence joins TRBV7-9 and TRBJ2-2; 9 bases are a match to TRBD1. From germline, CDR1 is SEHNR and CDR2 FQNEAQ (reference sequence). The CDR3 is 19 residues long. With 8 bases clipped from V and 5 bases from J, the junction kept 21 bases outside the gene matches. The CDR3 sequence is CASVPTLTPGQGKTGELFF. DNA of the CDR3: TGTGCCAGCGTACCAACGCTGACTCCGGGACAGGGAAAGACCGGGGAGCTGTTTTTT. Variable domain in full (rest from reference TRBV7-9 and TRBJ2-2): DTGVSQNPRHKITKRGQNVTFRCDPISEHNRLYWYRQTLGQGPEFLTYFQNEAQLEKSRLLSDRFSAERPKGSFSTLEIQRTEQGDSAMYLCASVPTLTPGQGKTGELFFGEGSRLTVL.

This clonotype was detected ten times or more. The chain recombines TRBV7-2 with TRBJ2-3; D not resolved. Germline assignment: CDR1 SGHTA and CDR2 FQGNSA. The length of the CDR3 is 14 residues. Between the trimmed V and J ends, which lost 4 bases and 2 bases, there was a span of 10 bases. This CDR3 is CASSSPIYTDTQYF. CDR3 bases: TGTGCCAGCAGCTCTCCTATCTACACAGATACGCAGTATTTT.

A few counts support this clonotype. The chain combines TRBV27 with TRBJ2-5; 10 positions match TRBD2. V was clipped by 3 bases and J by 5 bases; unmatched bases: 6. This CDR3 contains 15 residues. Germline V CDR1 and CDR2: MNHEY, SMNVEV (reference sequence). In DNA, the CDR3 is TGTGCCAGCAGTTTTCTAGCGGGGGCGAGGGAGACCCAGTACTTC. This encodes CASSFLAGARETQYF.

Concerning this clonotype itself: Without the conserved terminal phenylalanine or tryptophan, this CDR3 likely stems from a read error. V and J are TRBV7-2 and TRBJ2-3; 7 bases match TRBD2. Germline V gene data show CDR1 as SGHTA and CDR2 as FQGNSA. The J segment lost 3 bases and the V segment lost 2 bases, leaving 5 bases of the junction unmatched. The CDR3 covers 15 residues. CDR3 sequence reads: CASSLKRGGTDTQYL. Here the CDR3 DNA reads TGTGCCAGCAGCTTAAAGCGGGGCGGAACAGATACGCAGTATCTT.

This clonotype was counted only a few times. The rearrangement uses TRBV7-9 and TRBJ1-4; tentative D call: TRBD1 (5 bases). Per the germline V gene, CDR1 is SEHNR and CDR2 is FQNEAQ (reference sequence). The ends were cut back, 6 bases at V and 7 bases at J, with 15 bases in the middle. The CDR3 sequence is 14 residues long. The CDR3 DNA reads as TGTGCCAGCAGTGTTGAGGGGTTGGGTGAAAAACTGTTTTTT. It codes for CASSVEGLGEKLFF.

V is TRBV10-3 and J is TRBJ1-2; TRBD1 might be the D (6 bases). Trimming removed 6 bases from V and 8 bases from J, with 22 bases in between. Germline V lookup: CDR1 ENHRY, CDR2 SYGVKD. The CDR3 consists of 15 residues. The CDR3 loop is CAIRTRDISRWGYTF. CDR3 coding DNA: TGTGCCATCAGGACCCGGGACATCTCCCGGTGGGGCTACACCTTC.

Worth noting for this clonotype: An end of the junction differs from the germline gene, which may be a read error. The CDR3 sequence is CASSTSFEQYF. In DNA form, the CDR3 reads TGTGCCAGTAGTACGTCCTTCGAGCAGTACTTC. The rearrangement links TRBV19 to TRBJ2-7; the D is unclear. Looked up from germline, CDR1 is LNHDA and CDR2 is SQIVND (reference sequence). This CDR3 is 11 amino acids long.

The V and J genes are TRBV27 and TRBJ2-7; perhaps D is TRBD1 or TRBD2 (5 bases each). This CDR3 is 15 amino acids long. The germline V gene encodes CDR1 MNHEY and CDR2 SMNVEV (reference sequence). V gave up 6 bases and J gave up 3 bases, with 18 bases separating them. Here the CDR3 reads CASRYTGTSLYEQYF. The CDR3 DNA reads as TGTGCCAGCAGATACACCGGGACCTCCCTCTACGAGCAGTACTTC.

CDR3 bases: TGTGCCAGCAGTTCCGGGGAACTCTACGAGCAGTACGTC. Amino acids: CASSSGELYEQYV. This chain joins TRBV6-2 or TRBV6-3 and TRBJ2-7; TRBD2 is a possible D gene (5 bases). This CDR3 has 13 amino acids. The V end was cut by 4 bases, the J end by 3 bases, with 10 bases between. CDR1 is MNHEY and CDR2 is SVGEGT in the germline V gene.

About this clonotype itself: A much larger clone differs from this one at a single base, so this may be a read error. The chain combines TRBV7-8 with TRBJ2-2; weak D call: TRBD2 (5 bases). Germline V CDR1 and CDR2: SGHVS, FQNEAQ. The CDR3 length is 17 residues. CDR3 loop: CASSLPLAYPNTGEPFF. The DNA of the CDR3 is TGTGCCAGCAGCCTCCCGCTAGCTTACCCGAACACCGGGGAGCCGTTTTTT.

This clonotype was detected many times. The rearrangement links TRBV7-6 to TRBJ2-1; 9 bases are shared with TRBD2. This CDR3 is built from 18 residues. Per germline, CDR1 SGHVS and CDR2 FNYEAQ. J was trimmed by 5 bases and V by 1 base; bases with no gene match: 12. The CDR3 DNA is TGTGCCAGCAGCTTAGTAGTCGGACTAGCGAAGAAAGACAATGAGCAGTTCTTC. As protein: CASSLVVGLAKKDNEQFF.

The chain is built from TRBV11-3 and TRBJ2-2, with D perhaps TRBD1 (5 bases). V was trimmed by 5 bases and J by 4 bases, leaving 14 bases between them. The CDR3 runs to 15 residues. Germline CDR1 reads SGHNT; CDR2 reads YENEEA. The CDR3 is CASSPYRWGTGELFF. In nucleotides, the CDR3 is TGTGCCAGCAGCCCCTACAGGTGGGGCACCGGGGAGCTGTTTTTT.

This clonotype was found a few times. CDR3 DNA sequence: TGTGCCAGCAGTGTCGTAAGCGGGGACGGGGATGAGCAGTTCTTC. This codes for CASSVVSGDGDEQFF. The chain couples TRBV2 to TRBJ2-1; 7 nucleotides line up with TRBD2. J gave up 8 bases and V 4 bases, and 11 bases lay outside the gene matches. CDR3 size: 15 residues. CDR1 and CDR2 from the germline V gene are SNHLY and FYNNEI.

The rearrangement joins TRBV10-3 to TRBJ2-3; 8 bases align to TRBD1. Germline values: CDR1 ENHRY, CDR2 SYGVKD. Trimming took 0 bases from V and 1 from J; bases not matched to a gene: 3. The CDR3 loop spans 16 amino acids. The CDR3 DNA is TGTGCCATCAGTGAGTCACCGGGACAGGGCACAGATACGCAGTATTTT. Translating gives CAISESPGQGTDTQYF.